The next 8 T cell receptor beta chains were all read from a single sample in a study of T-cell reconstitution after alpha-beta-depleted transplantation in children. A TCRbeta library incorporating unique molecular identifiers was prepared. TCRdb fed the PCR reads into MiXCR, producing one record per CDR3 protein. Counted here are approximately 98,000 distinct CDR3 sequences, around 6.4% occurring once; the ten biggest clones make up roughly 25%. This specimen was PBMCs, mostly from graft donor cells, taken 360 days after TCRalphabeta/CD19-depleted stem cell transplant. The receptors stem from a male patient between 2 and 10 years old who had a stem cell transplant for acute lymphoblastic leukemia, so the T cells may come from the graft donor.

This clonotype has just a few counts. V is TRBV7-2 and J is TRBJ2-5; TRBD2 aligns across 9 bases. This CDR3 contains 16 residues. Unmatched junction bases numbered 10, after V lost 4 bases and J lost 4 bases. Per the germline V gene, CDR1 is SGHTA and CDR2 is FQGNSA. The CDR3 is CASSYRGSGRRETQYF. The DNA for the CDR3 is TGTGCCAGCAGCTACCGTGGGAGCGGGAGGCGAGAGACCCAGTACTTC.

Many counts were recorded for this clonotype. The rearrangement uses TRBV6-5 and TRBJ2-3; unclear D gene. This CDR3 spans 14 amino acids. V was clipped by 0 bases and J by 4 bases, with 8 bases between them. Germline V gene lookup returns CDR1 MNHEY and CDR2 SVGAGI. CDR3 protein: CASSYSVLPDTQYF. CDR3 coding DNA: TGTGCCAGCAGTTACTCGGTATTACCAGATACGCAGTATTTT.

Ten or more counts support this clonotype. The V gene is TRBV6-1, the J gene TRBJ2-1; D possibly corresponds to TRBD2 (6 bases). Trimming left V 4 bases short and J 9 bases short, with 13 bases between. Germline CDR1 and CDR2: MNHNS and SASEGT. This CDR3 spans 13 amino acids. The CDR3 loop reads CASSGGTFGEQFF. The CDR3 nucleotides are TGTGCCAGCAGTGGGGGGACTTTCGGTGAGCAGTTCTTC.

This clonotype was found many times. This chain connects TRBV20-1 to TRBJ2-7, with 7 positions matching TRBD1. CDR1 is DFQATT and CDR2 is SNEGSKA in the germline V gene (reference sequence). The CDR3 consists of 13 residues. With V trimmed by 5 bases and J by 0 bases, 4 bases remained unmatched. The CDR3 is CSAWGQNSYEQYF. The CDR3 region has the DNA TGCAGTGCTTGGGGACAGAACTCCTACGAGCAGTACTTC.

V gene TRBV7-9 combines with J gene TRBJ1-5, with D perhaps TRBD1 (5 bases). This CDR3 has 16 residues. The germline V gene has CDR1 SEHNR and CDR2 FQNEAQ (reference sequence). V shed 5 bases and J shed 4 bases, with 18 bases lying between them. The CDR3 region has the DNA TGTGCCAGCAGCCCCGGTTTCGGGGCTCCTAATCAGCCCCAGCATTTT. This translates into CASSPGFGAPNQPQHF. Combining the CDR3 with reference TRBV7-9 and TRBJ1-5 gives the whole variable domain DTGVSQNPRHKITKRGQNVTFRCDPISEHNRLYWYRQTLGQGPEFLTYFQNEAQLEKSRLLSDRFSAERPKGSFSTLEIQRTEQGDSAMYLCASSPGFGAPNQPQHFGDGTRLSIL.

This clonotype was observed at least ten times. J is TRBJ2-6 and V is TRBV12-3 or TRBV12-4; D is possibly TRBD1 (6 bases). The CDR3 is made up of 15 amino acids. Trimming left V 6 bases short and J 0 bases short, with 9 bases between. The CDR3 here is CASRGHLSGANVLTF. Here the CDR3 DNA reads TGTGCCAGCAGGGGACATCTCTCTGGGGCCAACGTCCTGACTTTC.

This clonotype occurred a few times. The V gene is TRBV7-6, the J gene TRBJ2-1; 11 nucleotides agree with TRBD2. Germline V gene data show CDR1 as SGHVS and CDR2 as FNYEAQ. CDR3 length equals 14 residues. With V trimmed by 5 bases and J by 6 bases, 3 bases remained unmatched. The CDR3 spells CASSRLAGFNEQFF. CDR3 in DNA: TGTGCCAGCAGCAGACTAGCGGGGTTCAATGAGCAGTTCTTC.

This clonotype was observed at least ten times. V usage is TRBV29-1 and J usage is TRBJ2-5; D might be TRBD1 or TRBD2, each matching 5 bases. The CDR3 runs 13 residues. CDR1 is SQVTM, CDR2 ANQGSEA, per germline. V lost 0 bases to trimming and J lost 5 bases, with 10 bases between them. The CDR3 region is CSVEDRGRETQYF. The CDR3 nucleotides read TGCAGCGTTGAAGATCGGGGACGGGAGACCCAGTACTTC. The complete variable domain, with remaining parts taken from reference TRBV29-1 and TRBJ2-5, reads SAVISQKPSRDICQRGTSLTIQCQVDSQVTMMFWYRQQPGQSLTLIATANQGSEATYESGFVIDKFPISRPNLTFSTLTVSNMSPEDSSIYLCSVEDRGRETQYFGPGTRLLVL.